These 16 T cell receptor beta chains were all obtained from the same sample, sequenced in a study of blood T cell repertoires in COVID-19. The assay was immunoSEQ multiplex PCR, and TCRdb's table has in-frame clones only and misses some. Of over 200,000 clones in the sample, 87% are singletons; the top ten hold 1.9%. The sequencing sample was made of peripheral blood. These receptors originate from a man in his forties or fifties with active or convalescent COVID-19.

The chain uses TRBV27 and TRBJ1-4; no definite D call. V was shortened by 7 bases and J by 4 bases, with 19 bases between the two germline ends. The CDR3 has 16 amino acids. Germline values: CDR1 MNHEY, CDR2 SMNVEV (reference sequence). This CDR3 reads CASKSLPGGNNEKLFF. The DNA of the CDR3 is TGTGCCAGCAAATCCCTCCCCGGCGGTAATAATGAAAAACTGTTTTTT.

The rearrangement joins TRBV5-1 to TRBJ1-5; D might be TRBD1 (5 bases). Germline CDR1 SGHRS, CDR2 YFSETQ. The CDR3 has 16 amino acids. The V gene lost 2 bases and the J gene lost 7 bases, with 19 bases spanning the gap. As DNA, the CDR3 is TGCGCCAGCAGCTTAGAAGGACACCACGGTGTGCAGCCCCAGCATTTT. Translating gives CASSLEGHHGVQPQHF.

This sequence joins TRBV6-6 and TRBJ1-6, with 9 bases fitting TRBD1. This CDR3 comprises 14 residues. With 5 bases clipped from V and 6 bases from J, the junction kept 2 bases outside the gene matches. The germline CDR1 and CDR2 sequences are MNHNY and SVGAGI (reference sequence). CDR3 DNA sequence: TGTGCCAGCAGTGTACAGGGGGCTAATTCACCCCTCCACTTT. Its protein product is CASSVQGANSPLHF.

This chain uses TRBV9 with TRBJ2-1, with D uncertain. The V gene lost 1 base and the J gene lost 9 bases, with 14 bases spanning the gap. From germline, CDR1 is SGDLS and CDR2 YYNGEE. This CDR3 contains 14 residues. In DNA, the CDR3 is TGTGCCAGCAGCGTAAAACTCAATACCGCTGAGCAGTTCTTC. It translates to CASSVKLNTAEQFF.

V and J are TRBV18 and TRBJ1-1; tentatively, D is TRBD1 (5 bases). V shed 1 base and J shed 5 bases, with 11 bases lying between them. Germline-derived CDR1 and CDR2 are KGHSH and LQKENI. CDR3 length equals 14 residues. DNA of the CDR3: TGTGCCAGCTCACCACGAGCGGGGCAGACTGAAGCTTTCTTT. Residues: CASSPRAGQTEAFF.

For the CDR3, the DNA is TGTGCCAGCAGTGAAAGACGAGGAAACATTCAGTACTTC. Translated, it gives CASSERRGNIQYF. The rearrangement uses TRBV6-1 and TRBJ2-4; D gene ambiguous. Germline V CDR1 and CDR2: MNHNS, SASEGT. V shed 2 bases and J shed 6 bases, with 8 bases lying between them. This CDR3 region has 13 residues.

The chain is built from TRBV28 and TRBJ2-2; TRBD2 is a possible D gene (6 bases). CDR1 is MDHEN, CDR2 SYDVKM, per germline. V lost 4 bases to trimming and J lost 2 bases, with 11 bases between them. CDR3 length: 15 residues. CDR3 loop: CASSSTGDNTGELFF. CDR3 bases: TGTGCCAGCAGTTCTACGGGGGACAACACCGGGGAGCTGTTTTTT.

The rearrangement uses TRBV28 and TRBJ1-1; no clear D. V lost 5 bases to trimming and J lost 11 bases, with 12 bases between them. CDR3 length: 11 amino acids. Germline CDR1 MDHEN, CDR2 SYDVKM. The CDR3 loop reads CASSSPTRAFF. For the CDR3, the DNA is TGTGCCAGCAGTAGCCCGACTCGGGCTTTCTTT.

The chain is built from TRBV28 and TRBJ2-5, with 9 positions matching TRBD1. J lost 2 bases, V lost 2 bases, and 9 bases had no gene match. Germline V CDR1 and CDR2: MDHEN, SYDVKM. CDR3 length: 17 residues. The CDR3 sequence is CASSLLGDRAFQETQYF. The DNA for the CDR3 is TGTGCCAGCAGTTTACTAGGGGACAGGGCCTTTCAAGAGACCCAGTACTTC.

The V gene is TRBV19, the J gene TRBJ1-1, with 7 bases matching TRBD1. The germline gives CDR1 LNHDA, CDR2 SQIVND (reference sequence). The CDR3 covers 14 residues. After removal of 5 bases from V and 3 bases from J, the junction contained 6 bases not matched to a gene. The CDR3 spells CASSPGTAHTEAFF. CDR3 in DNA: TGTGCCAGTAGTCCGGGGACAGCGCACACTGAAGCTTTCTTT.

The CDR3 DNA is TGTGCCAGCTCACCAACGGCAGGAAACCCTTACGAGCAGTACTTC. Encoded protein: CASSPTAGNPYEQYF. V is TRBV18 and J is TRBJ2-7; the D is unclear. CDR3 length equals 15 residues. V lost 2 bases and J lost 4, with 15 bases in between. The germline CDR1 and CDR2 sequences are KGHSH and LQKENI.

The chain uses TRBV28 and TRBJ2-1, with D possibly TRBD2 on 7 matching bases. Trimming shortened V by 3 bases and J by 10 bases, and 13 bases separated the two germline ends. The CDR3 sequence is 13 residues long. Germline V CDR1 and CDR2: MDHEN, SYDVKM. CDR3: CASSFGGLWEQFF. DNA for the CDR3: TGTGCCAGCAGTTTCGGGGGGCTCTGGGAGCAGTTCTTC.

The CDR3 nucleotides read TGTGCCAGCAGCGTAGATCGGTCCGGGGAGCTGTTTTTT. Translation gives CASSVDRSGELFF. The gene calls are TRBV9 and TRBJ2-2; D ambiguous. Looked up from germline, CDR1 is SGDLS and CDR2 is YYNGEE. Trimming stripped 0 bases from V and 6 bases from J, with 6 bases between. The CDR3 length is 13 residues.

This clone showed up just a few times. The chain carries TRBV7-9 and TRBJ2-7, with D maybe TRBD2 (5 bases). The CDR3 extends over 14 amino acids. Germline V gene lookup returns CDR1 SEHNR and CDR2 FQNEAQ (reference sequence). V lost 1 base and J 2 bases, leaving 9 bases between the germline ends. The CDR3 DNA is TGTGCCAGCAGCTTAGGGGCGGGCCCCTACGAGCAGTACTTC. Encoded protein: CASSLGAGPYEQYF.

This clone has just a few counts. V usage is TRBV5-1 and J usage is TRBJ1-3; D gene uncertain. This CDR3 has 16 amino acids. Trimming left V 4 bases short and J 1 base short, with 15 bases between. Germline V gene sequence: CDR1 SGHRS, CDR2 YFSETQ. As DNA, the CDR3 is TGCGCCAGCAGCGGGGAGGACGACCCGTCTGGAAACACCATATATTTT. Amino acid sequence: CASSGEDDPSGNTIYF.

The rearrangement links TRBV4-1 to TRBJ1-2; possibly TRBD1 for D (6 bases). CDR1 is MGHRA, CDR2 YSYEKL, per germline. The V end was cut by 4 bases, the J end by 4 bases, with 19 bases between. The CDR3 extends over 16 amino acids. This chain's CDR3 is CASSPTQDSLVYGYTF. The CDR3 nucleotides read TGCGCCAGCAGCCCAACCCAGGACAGTCTAGTCTATGGCTACACCTTC.